This TCR beta chain came from a study of blood T cell repertoires in COVID-19. Study-wide context: Collection of acute and convalescent COVID-19 samples took place in the United States, Italy and Spain.

Per the study methods: Scientists estimated how many nucleated cells there were by amplifying reference gene primers. Assay: immunoSEQ multiplex PCR; the TCRdb copy retains only in-frame clones and omits some. For V, J and clone size, that table is used; D and trimming come from the DNA. The sample consists of some 69,000 clones, under 85% of them appearing once. Trimming took off 5 bases at V and 7 bases at J, with 20 bases between the two ends. The germline V gene has CDR1 SGHTA and CDR2 FQGNSA. This CDR3 has 16 residues. V gene TRBV7-2 combines with J gene TRBJ2-2; D possibly corresponds to TRBD1 (5 bases). The sequence derives from a man between 60 and 75 years old with acute or convalescent COVID-19. Sequencing used peripheral blood. Here the CDR3 reads CASSPMGGRANGELFF. The CDR3, as DNA: TGTGCCAGCAGCCCCATGGGCGGCAGGGCGAACGGGGAGCTGTTTTTT.